These 19 T cell receptor beta chains were sequenced from one sample in a study of shared clonotypes between healthy human individuals. The assay was immunoSEQ multiplex PCR, and TCRdb's table has in-frame clones only and misses some. The sample consists of 560,000 or so clones, roughly 96% of them appearing once. Terminally differentiated effector memory CD45RA+ cells were left out of the naive CD8 fraction, which was CD45RO-negative and positively selected for CCR7. Input material: naive CD8+ T cells sorted from blood. These receptors were obtained from a woman aged 25 to 39 in good health.

The chain carries TRBV7-9 and TRBJ2-7; D possibly corresponds to TRBD2 (6 bases). The germline V and J ends were trimmed by 5 bases and 6 bases, with 20 bases remaining between them. The germline CDR1 and CDR2 sequences are SEHNR and FQNEAQ (reference sequence). The CDR3 contains 15 residues. CDR3 nucleotides: TGTGCCAGCAGCCCCCCCTCCGCGGGGTCGCTCGAGCAGTACTTC. This encodes CASSPPSAGSLEQYF.

Comment on this clone: Distinct nucleotide sequences in the sample also encode this CDR3. This chain uses TRBV6-1 with TRBJ2-7; D unclear. From germline, CDR1 is MNHNS and CDR2 SASEGT. The CDR3 is made up of 9 amino acids. V lost 10 bases to trimming and J lost 1 base, with 2 bases between them. CDR3 coding DNA: TGTGCCACATCCTACGAGCAGTACTTC. The encoded protein is CATSYEQYF.

In this sample, this clone turned up once. The J gene is TRBJ2-2, the V gene TRBV29-1; TRBD1 or TRBD2 may be the D gene (5 bases each). CDR3 length: 12 amino acids. Germline V gene lookup returns CDR1 SQVTM and CDR2 ANQGSEA. The CDR3 sequence: CSERDNTGELFF. The CDR3 nucleotides read TGCAGTGAACGGGACAACACCGGGGAGCTGTTTTTT.

The V and J genes are TRBV10-1 and TRBJ2-7; either TRBD1 or TRBD2 may fit D (6 bases each). The CDR3 runs 13 residues. V was shortened by 6 bases and J by 5 bases, with 14 bases between the two germline ends. Germline V gene lookup returns CDR1 WNHNN and CDR2 SYGVQD (reference sequence). In DNA form, the CDR3 reads TGCGCCAGCAGCCCGGGGGCTGGAGACGAGCAGTACTTC. Translation gives CASSPGAGDEQYF.

A single count supports this clone. The gene calls are TRBV7-9 and TRBJ2-5, with TRBD1 matching 9 bases. Matching the DNA end better, TRBJ2-7 makes the J call doubtful. This CDR3 region has 15 residues. Per the germline V gene, CDR1 is SEHNR and CDR2 is FQNEAQ (reference sequence). In nucleotides, the CDR3 is TGTGCCAGCAGCAAACCGGGACAGGGCCTTGGCGAGCAGTACTTC. It specifies CASSKPGQGLGEQYF.

The chain uses TRBV6-1 and TRBJ2-5; D is tentatively TRBD1 or TRBD2 (5 bases each). The germline gives CDR1 MNHNS, CDR2 SASEGT. V was clipped by 4 bases and J by 4 bases, with 7 bases between them. The CDR3 extends over 12 amino acids. The CDR3 coding sequence is TGTGCCAGCAGTGGGGGGAGAGAGACCCAGTACTTC. Protein: CASSGGRETQYF.

The rearrangement joins TRBV4-1 to TRBJ2-5; TRBD2 might be the D (5 bases). The closer fit of TRBJ2-7 to the DNA end suggests the J call may be wrong. CDR1 and CDR2 from the germline V gene are MGHRA and YSYEKL. The CDR3 loop spans 13 amino acids. CDR3 amino acids: CASSQSGVDEQYF. CDR3 nucleotides: TGCGCCAGCAGCCAATCCGGGGTAGACGAGCAGTACTTC.

The rearrangement joins TRBV10-3 to TRBJ1-6; possible D gene TRBD1, 6 bases. Trimming removed 10 bases from V and 1 base from J, with 14 bases in between. Germline V gives CDR1 ENHRY, CDR2 SYGVKD. The CDR3 is made up of 15 amino acids. The CDR3 here is CATLGGNSYNSPLHF. The DNA of the CDR3 is TGTGCCACCCTTGGGGGCAATTCCTATAATTCACCCCTCCACTTT.

This rearrangement joins TRBV27 to TRBJ1-2; 10 bases match TRBD1. The ends lost 9 bases at V and 6 bases at J; junction bases unmatched: 4. The CDR3 has 12 residues. CDR1 is MNHEY and CDR2 is SMNVEV in the germline V gene (reference sequence). The CDR3: CASSGTGDGYTF. In DNA form, the CDR3 reads TGTGCCAGTTCCGGGACAGGGGATGGCTACACCTTC.

This chain links TRBV9 with TRBJ2-7, with TRBD1 matching 10 bases. The CDR3 runs 14 residues. Germline V gene data show CDR1 as SGDLS and CDR2 as YYNGEE. Trimming removed 2 bases from V and 5 bases from J; junction bases left unmatched: 4. For the CDR3, the DNA is TGTGCCAGCAGCGTTGGGGACAGGGGACACGAGCAGTACTTC. Translation gives CASSVGDRGHEQYF.

The V and J genes are TRBV11-2 and TRBJ2-5, with 14 bases aligning to TRBD2. The CDR3 is made up of 16 amino acids. Trimming at V came to 5 bases and at J to 11 bases, leaving 13 bases not matched to a gene. Germline CDR1 is SGHAT and CDR2 is FQNNGV. The CDR3 sequence is CASSHTGTSGSKEQYF. DNA for the CDR3: TGTGCCAGCAGCCATACAGGGACTAGCGGGAGTAAGGAGCAGTACTTC.

The chain recombines TRBV7-8 with TRBJ2-7; D is unresolved. The CDR3 covers 15 residues. Trimming stripped 5 bases from V and 0 bases from J, with 14 bases between. CDR1 is SGHVS, CDR2 FQNEAQ, per germline. CDR3 protein: CASSLRRYDSYEQYF. CDR3 DNA: TGTGCCAGCAGCCTCCGGCGGTATGACTCCTACGAGCAGTACTTC. Variable domain in full (rest from reference TRBV7-8 and TRBJ2-7): GAGVSQSPRYKVAKRGQDVALRCDPISGHVSLFWYQQALGQGPEFLTYFQNEAQLDKSGLPSDRFFAERPEGSVSTLKIQRTQQEDSAVYLCASSLRRYDSYEQYFGPGTRLTVT.

The rearrangement links TRBV2 to TRBJ2-2; 7 bases match TRBD2. V shed 7 bases, J shed 7 bases, and the junction held 21 bases outside the gene matches. Germline-derived CDR1 and CDR2 are SNHLY and FYNNEI. The CDR3 totals 18 residues. The CDR3 DNA reads as TGTGCCAGCATGGGAGGGGACGCTGAGGGACGATACGGCGGGGAGCTGTTTTTT. Its protein is CASMGGDAEGRYGGELFF. The whole variable domain, filled in from reference TRBV2 and TRBJ2-2, reads EPEVTQTPSHQVTQMGQEVILRCVPISNHLYFYWYRQILGQKVEFLVSFYNNEISEKSEIFDDQFSVERPDGSNFTLKIRSTKLEDSAMYFCASMGGDAEGRYGGELFFGEGSRLTVL.

CDR3 amino acids: CASIPDRGLDQPQHF. In DNA form, the CDR3 reads TGTGCCAGCATTCCGGACAGGGGGCTGGATCAGCCCCAGCATTTT. The rearrangement joins TRBV6-1 to TRBJ1-5; 11 bases align to TRBD1. After removal of 7 bases from V and 5 bases from J, the junction contained 7 bases not matched to a gene. CDR3 length equals 15 residues. Germline CDR1 is MNHNS and CDR2 is SASEGT.

This clone appeared a few times. The chain is built from TRBV28 and TRBJ2-1; a possible D gene is TRBD1 (5 bases). Germline lookup yields CDR1 MDHEN and CDR2 SYDVKM. The CDR3 covers 16 residues. V shed 1 base and J shed 8 bases, with 18 bases lying between them. The CDR3 coding sequence is TGTGCCAGCAGTTTATTCCCCCGGGCCAGCAGGGATGAGCAGTTCTTC. This codes for CASSLFPRASRDEQFF.

This chain uses TRBV13 with TRBJ2-1; tentatively, D is TRBD2 (6 bases). Trimming removed 0 bases at V and 10 bases at J, with 7 bases between. Per germline, CDR1 PRHDT and CDR2 FYEKMQ (reference sequence). The CDR3 is made up of 12 amino acids. The CDR3 region has the DNA TGTGCCAGCAGCTTAGGGGGAGGCGAGCAGTTCTTC. Translation gives CASSLGGGEQFF.

The rearrangement uses TRBV27 and TRBJ2-2; D ambiguous. Germline V gene sequence: CDR1 MNHEY, CDR2 SMNVEV (reference sequence). Trimming removed 8 bases at V and 0 bases at J, with 7 bases between. CDR3 length: 13 amino acids. For the CDR3, the DNA is TGTGCCAGCTCGAAAGCGAACACCGGGGAGCTGTTTTTT. This encodes CASSKANTGELFF.

The gene calls are TRBV11-2 and TRBJ2-2, with D possibly TRBD2 on 5 matching bases. V was trimmed by 1 base and J by 4 bases, leaving 10 bases between them. Per the germline V gene, CDR1 is SGHAT and CDR2 is FQNNGV. This CDR3 is 15 amino acids long. CDR3 nucleotide sequence: TGTGCCAGCAGCTTAGCGCTCGGGGTCACCGGGGAGCTGTTTTTT. Translation: CASSLALGVTGELFF.

This clone was observed once. The chain employs TRBV5-6 and TRBJ2-5; possible D gene TRBD2, 5 bases. The J call may not be correct, given that the DNA end is closer to TRBJ2-7. The CDR3 covers 14 residues. Germline CDR1 SGHDT, CDR2 YYEEEE. CDR3 sequence: CASSLPGSSYEQYF. Here the CDR3 DNA reads TGTGCCAGCAGCCTACCGGGATCTAGTTACGAGCAGTACTTC.